This T cell receptor beta chain is drawn from a study of T cells in Graves' hyperthyroidism and ophthalmopathy. General study results and limits: Most clonotypes that expanded in the thyroid above 0.001 also showed up in blood.

Authors of the study amplified TCR beta CDR3 regions from RNA transcripts. Using the HTBI primer set, a first-round RT-PCR was run on the TCR CDR3. TCRdb called the multiplex PCR reads again in MiXCR, with one record for every CDR3 protein. Of a few hundred thousand distinct CDR3 sequences listed, about 15% were seen once; the top ten hold 15% to 20%. Note on this clonotype: Antigen unknown.

This CDR3 comprises 15 residues. V lost 1 base to trimming and J lost 2 bases, with 11 bases between them. CDR1 and CDR2 (germline): MNHEY, SVGAGI. Fresh peripheral blood, 10 ml, was the source of the PBMCs. Sequenced sample: blood. The origin of this receptor is a woman aged 55-69 years with Graves' ophthalmopathy. The V gene is TRBV6-5, the J gene TRBJ2-5; D is possibly TRBD1 (5 bases). The CDR3 bases are TGTGCCAGCAGTTACTACAGGACACCTCAAGAGACCCAGTACTTC. Translation gives CASSYYRTPQETQYF.